This is a list of T cell receptor beta chains from one sample in a study of OX40 agonist ivuxolimab in advanced cancers. Produced via immunoSEQ multiplex PCR; TCRdb's table is partial and in-frame only. The sample holds 30,000 to 40,000 clones, around 84% seen once. The source material was CD4+ or CD8+ T cells sorted from blood, sampled in a trial of the OX40 agonist ivuxolimab. The receptors come from an adult with an advanced solid tumor such as melanoma, head and neck, liver or kidney cancer. Each CDR3 is given with its conserved first and last residue. D genes are given only for firm matches. The size of a clone is reported for some rows only, either as once, few or many, or as a class for expanded clones.

j_gene: TRBJ1-1
d_gene: .
abundance: .
v_gene: TRBV7-2
CDR3nt: TGTGCCAGCAGCCAAGGGCCGCAAAACACTGAAGCTTTCTTT
CDR3aa: CASSQGPQNTEAFF

j_gene: TRBJ2-3
d_gene: .
abundance: .
v_gene: TRBV28
CDR3nt: TGTGCCAGCAGTTCCCTTTCCGGGTACACAGATACGCAGTATTTT
CDR3aa: CASSSLSGYTDTQYF

j_gene: TRBJ2-2
d_gene: TRBD2
abundance: .
v_gene: TRBV6-1
CDR3nt: TGTGCCAGCAGTGTCCGAGCGGGAGGGAATACCGGGGAGCTGTTTTTT
CDR3aa: CASSVRAGGNTGELFF

j_gene: TRBJ2-2
d_gene: .
abundance: .
v_gene: TRBV4-1
CDR3nt: TGCGCCAGCAGCCAAGACTGGTCAGTTACCTACCGGGAGCTGTTTTTT
CDR3aa: CASSQDWSVTYRELFF

j_gene: TRBJ2-7
d_gene: TRBD1
abundance: .
v_gene: TRBV28
CDR3nt: TGTGCCAGCAGTTTATTTGGGACAGGGGCCAGGGAGCAGTACTTC
CDR3aa: CASSLFGTGAREQYF

j_gene: TRBJ2-7
d_gene: .
abundance: .
v_gene: TRBV7-2
CDR3nt: TGTGCCAGCAGTTCTACAGGGCACGAGCAGTACTTC
CDR3aa: CASSSTGHEQYF

j_gene: TRBJ2-5
d_gene: TRBD2
abundance: .
v_gene: TRBV6-5
CDR3nt: TGTGCCAGCCGCCACCCCGCTAGCGGAAAAGAGACCCAGTACTTC
CDR3aa: CASRHPASGKETQYF

j_gene: TRBJ2-7
d_gene: TRBD1
abundance: .
v_gene: TRBV6-5
CDR3nt: TGTGCCAGCAGCCCCGGGACAGCAAGGGACGAGCAGTACTTC
CDR3aa: CASSPGTARDEQYF

j_gene: TRBJ1-5
d_gene: .
abundance: .
v_gene: TRBV7-9
CDR3nt: TGTGCCAGCAGCTTATGGGCTCAGCCCCAGCATTTT
CDR3aa: CASSLWAQPQHF

j_gene: TRBJ2-1
d_gene: TRBD1
abundance: .
v_gene: TRBV5-1
CDR3nt: TGCGCCAGCAGTCCCGGGACAGAATACAATGAGCAGTTCTTC
CDR3aa: CASSPGTEYNEQFF

j_gene: TRBJ1-2
d_gene: .
abundance: .
v_gene: TRBV6-6
CDR3nt: TGTGCCAGCAGTTACTCTCCAACAGCTAACTATGGCTACACCTTC
CDR3aa: CASSYSPTANYGYTF

j_gene: TRBJ1-1
d_gene: TRBD1
abundance: .
v_gene: TRBV11-1
CDR3nt: TGTGCCAGCAGCTTAGCGCCGGGGACAGGGTCGAACACTGAAGCTTTCTTT
CDR3aa: CASSLAPGTGSNTEAFF

j_gene: TRBJ2-3
d_gene: TRBD1
abundance: .
v_gene: TRBV2
CDR3nt: TGTGCCAGCAGTTTTGGACAGGGTGGAGATACGCAGTATTTT
CDR3aa: CASSFGQGGDTQYF

j_gene: TRBJ2-2
d_gene: .
abundance: .
v_gene: TRBV18
CDR3nt: TGTGCCAGCTCACTCTTTAATTCGAACACCGGGGAGCTGTTTTTT
CDR3aa: CASSLFNSNTGELFF

j_gene: TRBJ2-1
d_gene: TRBD1
abundance: .
v_gene: TRBV25-1
CDR3nt: TGTGCCAGCCGTTTGGACAGGGGATCCTACAATGAGCAGTTCTTC
CDR3aa: CASRLDRGSYNEQFF

j_gene: TRBJ1-3
d_gene: TRBD1
abundance: .
v_gene: TRBV7-9
CDR3nt: TGTGCCAGCAGTGAGACAGGGCCTGGAAACACCATATATTTT
CDR3aa: CASSETGPGNTIYF

j_gene: TRBJ2-2
d_gene: .
abundance: .
v_gene: TRBV6-1
CDR3nt: TGTGCCAGCGGTTCAGGGACGGCGAACACCGGGGAGCTGTTTTTT
CDR3aa: CASGSGTANTGELFF

j_gene: TRBJ2-2
d_gene: .
abundance: .
v_gene: TRBV5-1
CDR3nt: TGCGCCAGCAGCCCCGGGGGACTCGACACCGGGGAGCTGTTTTTT
CDR3aa: CASSPGGLDTGELFF

j_gene: TRBJ2-7
d_gene: .
abundance: few
v_gene: TRBV12-5
CDR3nt: TGTGCTAGTGGTTTGGTAGGTCAGGGATCCTACGAGCAGTACTTC
CDR3aa: CASGLVGQGSYEQYF

j_gene: TRBJ2-5
d_gene: .
abundance: .
v_gene: TRBV7-9
CDR3nt: TGTGCCAGCAGCCCCTTAGGGGAGACCCAGTACTTC
CDR3aa: CASSPLGETQYF

j_gene: TRBJ2-1
d_gene: .
abundance: .
v_gene: TRBV11-2
CDR3nt: TGTGCCAGCAGCTTAGATCACAGGACCTATTCAGACAATGAGCAGTTCTTC
CDR3aa: CASSLDHRTYSDNEQFF

j_gene: TRBJ1-3
d_gene: .
abundance: .
v_gene: TRBV7-7
CDR3nt: TGTGCTGTCGAGGGACCCTCTGGAAACACCATATATTTT
CDR3aa: CAVEGPSGNTIYF

j_gene: TRBJ1-3
d_gene: TRBD1
abundance: .
v_gene: TRBV5-4
CDR3nt: TGTGCCAGCAGCCTGGGACAGGGAAGAGGAAACACCATATATTTT
CDR3aa: CASSLGQGRGNTIYF

j_gene: TRBJ1-2
d_gene: TRBD1
abundance: few
v_gene: TRBV2
CDR3nt: TGTGCCAGCAGTCCGAGGACAGGGTTTTTTTATGACTATGGCTACACCTTC
CDR3aa: CASSPRTGFFYDYGYTF

j_gene: TRBJ2-7
d_gene: .
abundance: once
v_gene: TRBV7-3
CDR3nt: TGTGCCAGCAGCCCCCGTGGGCTTGCCTACGAGCAGTACTTC
CDR3aa: CASSPRGLAYEQYF

j_gene: TRBJ1-1
d_gene: TRBD1
abundance: .
v_gene: TRBV9
CDR3nt: TGTGCCAGCAGCGCTACAGGGGACTTTAACACTGAAGCTTTCTTT
CDR3aa: CASSATGDFNTEAFF

j_gene: TRBJ2-7
d_gene: TRBD1
abundance: .
v_gene: TRBV5-1
CDR3nt: TGCGCCAGCAGCATAGGGACAGGGGAGGCTCGCGAGCAGTACTTC
CDR3aa: CASSIGTGEAREQYF

j_gene: TRBJ1-5
d_gene: .
abundance: .
v_gene: TRBV27
CDR3nt: TGTGCCAGCAGTGGGGTGGGGGGGAATCAGCCCCAGCATTTT
CDR3aa: CASSGVGGNQPQHF

j_gene: TRBJ1-2
d_gene: TRBD1
abundance: .
v_gene: TRBV5-4
CDR3nt: TGTGCCAGCAGCTTGGTCTCCGGGACAGGGATCGCCCATGGCTACACCTTC
CDR3aa: CASSLVSGTGIAHGYTF

j_gene: TRBJ2-2
d_gene: .
abundance: few
v_gene: TRBV6-5
CDR3nt: TGTGCCAGCAGTCGAACGGGTCCCGGGGAGCTGTTTTTT
CDR3aa: CASSRTGPGELFF

j_gene: TRBJ2-7
d_gene: .
abundance: .
v_gene: TRBV6-5
CDR3nt: TGTGCCAGCAGTTACCCGCCGGGGGCTTCCTACGAGCAGTACTTC
CDR3aa: CASSYPPGASYEQYF

j_gene: TRBJ2-5
d_gene: .
abundance: .
v_gene: TRBV5-1
CDR3nt: TGCGCCAGCAGCTTGCTCCACGCGGGGGAGACCCAGTACTTC
CDR3aa: CASSLLHAGETQYF

j_gene: TRBJ2-5
d_gene: .
abundance: once
v_gene: TRBV25-1
CDR3nt: TGTGCCAGCGCAAACGAGGCTGGGGAGACCCAGTACTTC
CDR3aa: CASANEAGETQYF

j_gene: TRBJ2-3
d_gene: .
abundance: .
v_gene: TRBV7-2
CDR3nt: TGTGCCAGCAGTAATACAGGAGGTCTAGATACGCAGTATTTT
CDR3aa: CASSNTGGLDTQYF

j_gene: TRBJ2-1
d_gene: .
abundance: .
v_gene: TRBV7-3
CDR3nt: TGTGCCAGCAGCGCCGGGCCGAACAATGAGCAGTTCTTC
CDR3aa: CASSAGPNNEQFF

j_gene: TRBJ1-6
d_gene: TRBD1
abundance: .
v_gene: TRBV5-1
CDR3nt: TGCGCCAGCAGCCTCATAGGACAGGGAAATTCACCCCTCCACTTT
CDR3aa: CASSLIGQGNSPLHF

j_gene: TRBJ1-5
d_gene: .
abundance: .
v_gene: TRBV10-2
CDR3nt: TGCGCCAGCAGTGAGTCAGGGGTCAATCAGCCCCAGCATTTT
CDR3aa: CASSESGVNQPQHF

j_gene: TRBJ1-6
d_gene: .
abundance: .
v_gene: TRBV28
CDR3nt: TGTGCCAGCACCGGCTCCTATAATTCACCCCTCCACTTT
CDR3aa: CASTGSYNSPLHF

j_gene: TRBJ1-5
d_gene: TRBD1
abundance: .
v_gene: TRBV7-2
CDR3nt: TGTGCCAGCAGCTCCCGACAGGGTAAGAATCAGCCCCAGCATTTT
CDR3aa: CASSSRQGKNQPQHF

j_gene: TRBJ2-7
d_gene: .
abundance: .
v_gene: TRBV2
CDR3nt: TGTGCCAGCAGTGTGTTAGGGGGGCAACGTAGCCACGAGCAGTACTTC
CDR3aa: CASSVLGGQRSHEQYF

j_gene: TRBJ1-4
d_gene: .
abundance: .
v_gene: TRBV4-3
CDR3nt: TGCGCCAGCAGCCAAATGCGGGGGGCCGCAGATGAAAAACTGTTTTTT
CDR3aa: CASSQMRGAADEKLFF

j_gene: TRBJ2-3
d_gene: .
abundance: .
v_gene: TRBV7-2
CDR3nt: TGTGCCAGCAGCTTAGGGCGGGATTCTTCGCAGTATTTT
CDR3aa: CASSLGRDSSQYF

j_gene: TRBJ1-5
d_gene: .
abundance: .
v_gene: TRBV5-3
CDR3nt: TGTGCCAGAGACCCGAGTGGTATGCGCAATCAGCCCCAGCATTTT
CDR3aa: CARDPSGMRNQPQHF

j_gene: TRBJ2-1
d_gene: TRBD1
abundance: .
v_gene: TRBV18
CDR3nt: TGTGCCAGCTCACCGACGACAGGGTTGAGTGAGCAGTTCTTC
CDR3aa: CASSPTTGLSEQFF

j_gene: TRBJ2-2
d_gene: TRBD1
abundance: .
v_gene: TRBV6-1
CDR3nt: TGTGCCAGCATAAGGACAGGGGTAATCGGGGAGCTGTTTTTT
CDR3aa: CASIRTGVIGELFF